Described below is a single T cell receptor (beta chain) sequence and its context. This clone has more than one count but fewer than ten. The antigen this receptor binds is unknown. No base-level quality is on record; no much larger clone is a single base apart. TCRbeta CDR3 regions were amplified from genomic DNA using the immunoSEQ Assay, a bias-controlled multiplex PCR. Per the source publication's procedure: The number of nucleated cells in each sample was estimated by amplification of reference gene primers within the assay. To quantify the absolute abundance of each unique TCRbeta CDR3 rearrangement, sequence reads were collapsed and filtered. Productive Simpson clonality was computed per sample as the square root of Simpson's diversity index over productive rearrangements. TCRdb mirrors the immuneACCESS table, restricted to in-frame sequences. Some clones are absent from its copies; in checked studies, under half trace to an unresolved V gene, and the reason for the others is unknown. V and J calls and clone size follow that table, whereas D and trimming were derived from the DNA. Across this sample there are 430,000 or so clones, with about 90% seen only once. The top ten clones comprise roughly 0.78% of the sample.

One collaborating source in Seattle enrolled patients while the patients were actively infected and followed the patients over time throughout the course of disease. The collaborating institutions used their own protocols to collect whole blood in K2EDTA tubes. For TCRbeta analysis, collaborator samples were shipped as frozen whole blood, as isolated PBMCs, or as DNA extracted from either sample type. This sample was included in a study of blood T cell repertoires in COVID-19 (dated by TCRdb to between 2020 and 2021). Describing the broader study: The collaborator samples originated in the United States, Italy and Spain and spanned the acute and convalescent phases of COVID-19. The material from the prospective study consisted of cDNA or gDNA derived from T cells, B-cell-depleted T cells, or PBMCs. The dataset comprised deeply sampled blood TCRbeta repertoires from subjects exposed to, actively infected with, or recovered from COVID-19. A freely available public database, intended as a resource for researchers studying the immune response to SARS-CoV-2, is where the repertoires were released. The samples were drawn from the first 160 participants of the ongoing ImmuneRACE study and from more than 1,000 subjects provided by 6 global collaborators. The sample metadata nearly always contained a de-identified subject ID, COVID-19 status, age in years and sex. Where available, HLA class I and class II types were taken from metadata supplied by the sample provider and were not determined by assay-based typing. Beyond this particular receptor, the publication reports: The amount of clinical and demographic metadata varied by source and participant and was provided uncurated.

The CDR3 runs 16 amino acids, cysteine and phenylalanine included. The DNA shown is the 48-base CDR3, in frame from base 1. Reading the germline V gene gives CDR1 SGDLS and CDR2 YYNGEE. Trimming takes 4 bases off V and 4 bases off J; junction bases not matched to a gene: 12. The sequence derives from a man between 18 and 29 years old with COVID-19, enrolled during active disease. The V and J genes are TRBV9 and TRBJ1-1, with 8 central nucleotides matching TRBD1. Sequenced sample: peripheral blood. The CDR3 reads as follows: CASSSKIGTGTTEAFF. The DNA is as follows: TGTGCCAGCAGCTCCAAAATTGGGACAGGAACCACTGAAGCTTTCTTT. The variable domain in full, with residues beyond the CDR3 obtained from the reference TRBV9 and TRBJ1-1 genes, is DSGVTQTPKHLITATGQRVTLRCSPRSGDLSVYWYQQSLDQGLQFLIQYYNGEERAKGNILERFSAQQFPDLHSELNLSSLELGDSALYFCASSSKIGTGTTEAFFGQGTRLTVV.